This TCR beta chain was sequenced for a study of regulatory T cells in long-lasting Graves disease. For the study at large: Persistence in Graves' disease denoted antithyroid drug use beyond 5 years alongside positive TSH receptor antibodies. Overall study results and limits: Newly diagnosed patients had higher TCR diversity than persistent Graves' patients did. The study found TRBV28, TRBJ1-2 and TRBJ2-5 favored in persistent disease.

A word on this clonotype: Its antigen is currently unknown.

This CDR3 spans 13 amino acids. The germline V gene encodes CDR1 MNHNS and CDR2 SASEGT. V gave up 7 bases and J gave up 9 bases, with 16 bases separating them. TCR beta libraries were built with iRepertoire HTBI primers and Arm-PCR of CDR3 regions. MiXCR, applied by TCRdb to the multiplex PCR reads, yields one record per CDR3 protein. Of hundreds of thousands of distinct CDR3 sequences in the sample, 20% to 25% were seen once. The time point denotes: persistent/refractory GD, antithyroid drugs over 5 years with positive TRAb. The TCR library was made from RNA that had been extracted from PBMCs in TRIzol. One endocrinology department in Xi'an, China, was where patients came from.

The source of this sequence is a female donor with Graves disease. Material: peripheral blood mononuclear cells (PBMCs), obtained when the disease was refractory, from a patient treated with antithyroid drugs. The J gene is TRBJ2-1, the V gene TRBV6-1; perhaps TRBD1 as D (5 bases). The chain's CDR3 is CASKGILNGEQFF. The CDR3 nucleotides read TGTGCCAGCAAGGGGATATTAAACGGTGAGCAGTTCTTC.